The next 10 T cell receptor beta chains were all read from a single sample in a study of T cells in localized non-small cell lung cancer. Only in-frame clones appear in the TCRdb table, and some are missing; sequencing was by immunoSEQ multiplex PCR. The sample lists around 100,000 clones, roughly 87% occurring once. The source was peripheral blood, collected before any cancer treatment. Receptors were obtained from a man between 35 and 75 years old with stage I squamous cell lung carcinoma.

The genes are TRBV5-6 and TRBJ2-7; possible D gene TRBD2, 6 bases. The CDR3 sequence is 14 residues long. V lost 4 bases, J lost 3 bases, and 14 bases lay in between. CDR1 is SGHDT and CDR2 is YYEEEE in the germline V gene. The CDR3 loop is CASSLQGGGYEQYF. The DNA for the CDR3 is TGTGCCAGCAGCCTGCAGGGAGGAGGCTACGAGCAGTACTTC.

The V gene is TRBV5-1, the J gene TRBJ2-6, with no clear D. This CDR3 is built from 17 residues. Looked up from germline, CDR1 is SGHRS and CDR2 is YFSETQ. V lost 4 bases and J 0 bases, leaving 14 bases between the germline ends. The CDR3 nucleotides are TGCGCCAGCAGCATGGCCCTCCCAAGCTCTGGGGCCAACGTCCTGACTTTC. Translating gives CASSMALPSSGANVLTF.

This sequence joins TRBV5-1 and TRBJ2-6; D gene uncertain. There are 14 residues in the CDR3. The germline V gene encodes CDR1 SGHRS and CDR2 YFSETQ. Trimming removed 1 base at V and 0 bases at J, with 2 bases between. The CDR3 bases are TGCGCCAGCAGCTTGAGCTCTGGGGCCAACGTCCTGACTTTC. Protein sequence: CASSLSSGANVLTF.

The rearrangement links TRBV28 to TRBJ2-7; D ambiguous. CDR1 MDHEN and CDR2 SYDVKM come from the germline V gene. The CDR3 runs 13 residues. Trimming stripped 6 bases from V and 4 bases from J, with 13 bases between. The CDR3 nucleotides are TGTGCCAGCAGGAAGCACGGAGAATACGAGCAGTACTTC. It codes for CASRKHGEYEQYF.

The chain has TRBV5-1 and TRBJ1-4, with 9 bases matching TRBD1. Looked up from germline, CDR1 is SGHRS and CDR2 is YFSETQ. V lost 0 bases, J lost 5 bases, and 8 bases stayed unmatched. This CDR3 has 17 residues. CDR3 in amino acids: CASSLEVLGTGNEKLFF. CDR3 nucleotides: TGCGCCAGCAGCTTGGAAGTATTAGGGACAGGGAATGAAAAACTGTTTTTT.

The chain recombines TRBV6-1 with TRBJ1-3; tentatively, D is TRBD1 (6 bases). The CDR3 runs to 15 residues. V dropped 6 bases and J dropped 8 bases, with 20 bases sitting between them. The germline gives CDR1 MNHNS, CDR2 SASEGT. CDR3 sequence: CASRKTGGVADTIYF. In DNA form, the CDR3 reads TGTGCCAGCAGAAAAACGGGGGGCGTGGCGGACACCATATATTTT.

In nucleotides, the CDR3 is TGTGCCAGCAGCCCCTCCACAGGGCGCAAGGCTTTCTTT. Its protein product is CASSPSTGRKAFF. The rearrangement joins TRBV6-5 to TRBJ1-1; D is perhaps TRBD1 (6 bases). The CDR3 extends over 13 amino acids. V shed 6 bases and J shed 11 bases, with 19 bases lying between them. Germline CDR1 MNHEY, CDR2 SVGAGI.

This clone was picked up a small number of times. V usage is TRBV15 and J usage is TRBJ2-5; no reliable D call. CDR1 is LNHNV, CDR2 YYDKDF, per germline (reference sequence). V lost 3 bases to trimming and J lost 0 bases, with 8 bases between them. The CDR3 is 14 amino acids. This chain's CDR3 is CATSRDRYQETQYF. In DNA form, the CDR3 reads TGTGCCACCAGCAGGGACCGCTACCAAGAGACCCAGTACTTC. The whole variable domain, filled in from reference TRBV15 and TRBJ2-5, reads DAMVIQNPRYQVTQFGKPVTLSCSQTLNHNVMYWYQQKSSQAPKLLFHYYDKDFNNEADTPDNFQSRRPNTSFCFLDIRSPGLGDTAMYLCATSRDRYQETQYFGPGTRLLVL.

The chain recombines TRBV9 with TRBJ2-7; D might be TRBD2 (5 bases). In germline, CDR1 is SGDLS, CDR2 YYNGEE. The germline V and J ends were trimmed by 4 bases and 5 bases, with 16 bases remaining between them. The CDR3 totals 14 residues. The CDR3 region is CASSPRTGSHEQYF. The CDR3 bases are TGTGCCAGCAGCCCAAGGACGGGGAGCCACGAGCAGTACTTC.

CDR3 coding DNA: TGTGCCAGCAGTTTGGGCTCCTCAAGTGGCTACACCTTC. This gives the protein CASSLGSSSGYTF. The chain combines TRBV27 with TRBJ1-2; D is undetermined. Germline CDR1 reads MNHEY; CDR2 reads SMNVEV (reference sequence). Between the trimmed V and J ends, which lost 3 bases and 7 bases, there was a span of 12 bases. CDR3 length equals 13 residues.